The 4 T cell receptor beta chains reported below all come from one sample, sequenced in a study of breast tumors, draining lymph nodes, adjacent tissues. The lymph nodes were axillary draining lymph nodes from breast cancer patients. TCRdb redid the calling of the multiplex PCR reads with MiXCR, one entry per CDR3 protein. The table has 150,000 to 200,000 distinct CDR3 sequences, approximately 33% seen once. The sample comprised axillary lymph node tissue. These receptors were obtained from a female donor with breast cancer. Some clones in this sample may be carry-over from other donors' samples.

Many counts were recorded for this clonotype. For the CDR3, the DNA is TGCAGTGCTAGAGACCCGCGGCGATTTAGGAGCAATCAGCCCCAGCATTTT. As protein: CSARDPRRFRSNQPQHF. This chain links TRBV20-1 with TRBJ1-5, with D uncertain. CDR1 is DFQATT and CDR2 is SNEGSKA in the germline V gene (reference sequence). Trimming pared 0 bases from V and 1 base from J, leaving 16 bases between. This CDR3 has 17 amino acids.

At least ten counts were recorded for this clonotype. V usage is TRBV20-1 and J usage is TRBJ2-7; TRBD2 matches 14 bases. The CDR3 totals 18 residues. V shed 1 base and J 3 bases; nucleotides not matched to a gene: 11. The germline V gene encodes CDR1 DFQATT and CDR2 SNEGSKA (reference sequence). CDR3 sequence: CSARGSLRTSGGIYEQYF. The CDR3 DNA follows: TGCAGTGCTAGAGGATCCTTGAGGACTAGCGGGGGGATCTACGAGCAGTACTTC.

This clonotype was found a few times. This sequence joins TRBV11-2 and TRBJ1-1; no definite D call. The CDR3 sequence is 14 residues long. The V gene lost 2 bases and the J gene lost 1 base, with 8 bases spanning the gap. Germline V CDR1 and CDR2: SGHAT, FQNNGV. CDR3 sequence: CASSLYEGNTEAFF. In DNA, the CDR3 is TGTGCCAGCAGCTTATACGAGGGGAACACTGAAGCTTTCTTT.

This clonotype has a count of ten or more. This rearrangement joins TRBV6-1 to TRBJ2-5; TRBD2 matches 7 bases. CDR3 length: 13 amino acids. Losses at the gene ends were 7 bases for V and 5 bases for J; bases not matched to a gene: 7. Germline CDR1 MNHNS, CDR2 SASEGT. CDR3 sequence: CASKMGGTETQYF. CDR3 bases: TGTGCCAGCAAAATGGGAGGGACCGAGACCCAGTACTTC.